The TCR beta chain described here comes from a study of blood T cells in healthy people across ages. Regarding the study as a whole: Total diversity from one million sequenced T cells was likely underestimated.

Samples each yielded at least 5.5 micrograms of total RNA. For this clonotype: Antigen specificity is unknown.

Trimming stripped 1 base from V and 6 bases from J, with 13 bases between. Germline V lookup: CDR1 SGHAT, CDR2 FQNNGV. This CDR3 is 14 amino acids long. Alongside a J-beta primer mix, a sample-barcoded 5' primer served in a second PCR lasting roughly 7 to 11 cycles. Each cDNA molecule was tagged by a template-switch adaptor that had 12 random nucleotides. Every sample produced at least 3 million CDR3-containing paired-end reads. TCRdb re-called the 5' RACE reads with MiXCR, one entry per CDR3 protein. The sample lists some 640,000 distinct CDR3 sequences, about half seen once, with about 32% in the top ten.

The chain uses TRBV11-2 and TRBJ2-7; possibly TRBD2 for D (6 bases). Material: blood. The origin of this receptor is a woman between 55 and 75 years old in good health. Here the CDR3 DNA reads TGTGCCAGCAGCTTAGGGCCCGGGGGTAGCGAGCAGTACTTC. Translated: CASSLGPGGSEQYF.